A selection of T cell receptor beta chains follows, all from one sample in a study of CD8 T cells in ankylosing spondylitis. TCRdb re-called the 5' RACE reads with MiXCR, one entry per CDR3 protein. The profile shows some 840,000 distinct CDR3 sequences, about an eighth of them singletons. The sample consisted of blood, either unsorted or a sorted T cell fraction (not recorded which). These receptor sequences come from a male donor with ankylosing spondylitis. Both conserved end residues are part of each CDR3. Each record gives: V gene, J gene, clone size, D gene, CDR3 length, CDR3 DNA, CDR3 protein. D genes are given only for firm matches. A row's size may be missing; if present it is once, few, many or a size class.

>TRBV11-3|TRBJ2-1|.|.|15
TGTGCCAGCAGCCCCCGGGGGGCAACCTACAATGAGCAGTTCTTC
CASSPRGATYNEQFF
>TRBV10-3|TRBJ1-1|many|TRBD1|14
TGTGCCATCAGCCCTGACAGGGATGGCACTGAAGCTTTCTTT
CAISPDRDGTEAFF
>TRBV21-1|TRBJ1-3|few|.|17
TGTGCCAGCAGCATAACACGCGGGGGAGATTCTGGAAACACCATATATTTT
CASSITRGGDSGNTIYF
>TRBV20-1|TRBJ1-1|.|.|12
TGCAGTGCTGATCAGGGGAACACTGAAGCTTTCTTT
CSADQGNTEAFF
>TRBV7-2|TRBJ2-3|few|.|15
TGTGCCAGCAGCCTTGGGTTAGGTTGGGGAGATACGCAGTATTTT
CASSLGLGWGDTQYF
>TRBV29-1|TRBJ1-4|.|.|12
TGCAGCGTTGATCTGGGGCGGGAAAAACTGTTTTTT
CSVDLGREKLFF
>TRBV29-1|TRBJ1-5|many|.|12
TGCAGCGTTGACAGTAGCAATCAGCCCCAGCATTTT
CSVDSSNQPQHF
>TRBV28|TRBJ2-7|few|TRBD1|15
TGTGCCAGCAGTTCCCTTGGGACAGGGGGGTACGAGCAGTACTTC
CASSSLGTGGYEQYF
>TRBV20-1|TRBJ2-7|few|.|15
TGCAGTGCTGGACCCGAGGTAGGAGGGTTCTACGAGCAGTACTTC
CSAGPEVGGFYEQYF
>TRBV30|TRBJ2-1|.|.|13
TGTGCCTGGAATGGTCTTGTGCACAATGAGCAGTTCTTC
CAWNGLVHNEQFF
>TRBV7-2|TRBJ2-5|many|TRBD2|15
TGTGCCAGCAGCTTAAAGCGGGAGGGCGAGGAGACCCAGTACTTC
CASSLKREGEETQYF
>TRBV30|TRBJ1-1|few|.|14
TGTGCCTGGAGTGTACGACTACAAATCACTGAAGCTTTCTTT
CAWSVRLQITEAFF
>TRBV20-1|TRBJ2-7|.|TRBD1|14
TGCAGTGCTGGGACAGGGAAGGGGAACTACGAGCAGTACTTC
CSAGTGKGNYEQYF
>TRBV5-6|TRBJ2-5|few|TRBD1|15
TGTGCCAGCAGCTTTCCGGGACAGGGTAAAAGGACCCAGTACTTC
CASSFPGQGKRTQYF
>TRBV13|TRBJ2-5|.|.|14
TGTGCCAGCAGCTTAGGTGGGAGCCGGGGGACCCAGTACTTC
CASSLGGSRGTQYF
>TRBV5-5|TRBJ2-5|.|TRBD2|14
TGTGCCAGCACCGCTAGCGGGGTCGTGGAGACCCAGTACTTC
CASTASGVVETQYF
>TRBV25-1|TRBJ2-3|.|.|16
TGTGCCAGCAGTGAATATAAAACAGGTCGCACAGATACGCAGTATTTT
CASSEYKTGRTDTQYF
>TRBV20-1|TRBJ2-7|.|.|11
TGCAGTGCTGACCGGGGAACCGAGCAGTACTTC
CSADRGTEQYF
>TRBV7-2|TRBJ2-7|few|.|15
TGTGCCAGCAGCTTAGATTTAAGAGGGGGTGGCGAGCAGTACTTC
CASSLDLRGGGEQYF
>TRBV6-5|TRBJ1-2|few|TRBD1|13
TGTGCCAGCAGTTACCAGGGGGCGACTGGCTACACCTTC
CASSYQGATGYTF
>TRBV5-4|TRBJ1-2|.|.|14
TGTGCCAGCAGCTCGGACGGACGAGAGTATGGCTACACCTTC
CASSSDGREYGYTF
>TRBV5-1|TRBJ2-7|.|TRBD1|13
TGCGCCAGCAGTAGGGACAGGGTCGACGAGCAGTACTTC
CASSRDRVDEQYF
>TRBV7-2|TRBJ1-6|.|TRBD1|15
TGTGCCAGCAGCTTAGCAGGGGGCGGTAATTCACCCCTCCACTTT
CASSLAGGGNSPLHF
>TRBV3-1|TRBJ1-2|.|.|12
TGTGCCAGCAGCCCTCACGACAGGCAATGCACCTTC
CASSPHDRQCTF
>TRBV5-1|TRBJ2-1|few|.|16
TGCGCCAGCAGCTTGGATCTAGCGATACTTTACAATGAGCAGTTCTTC
CASSLDLAILYNEQFF